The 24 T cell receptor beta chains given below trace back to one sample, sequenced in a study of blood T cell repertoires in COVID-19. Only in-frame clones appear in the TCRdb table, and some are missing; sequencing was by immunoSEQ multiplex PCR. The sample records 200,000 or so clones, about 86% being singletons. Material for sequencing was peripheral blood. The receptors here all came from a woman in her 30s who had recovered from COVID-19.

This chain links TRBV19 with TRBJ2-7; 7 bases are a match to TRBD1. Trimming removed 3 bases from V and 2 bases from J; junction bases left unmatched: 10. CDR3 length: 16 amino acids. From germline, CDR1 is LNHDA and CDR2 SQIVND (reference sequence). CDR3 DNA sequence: TGTGCCAGTAGTATTGTGGGGGACAGCGTCGCCTACGAGCAGTACTTC. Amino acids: CASSIVGDSVAYEQYF.

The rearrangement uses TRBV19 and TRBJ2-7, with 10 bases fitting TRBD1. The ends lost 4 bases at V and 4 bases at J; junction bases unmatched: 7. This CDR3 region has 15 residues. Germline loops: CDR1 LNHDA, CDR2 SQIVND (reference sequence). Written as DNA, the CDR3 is TGTGCCAGTAGTAGAGCGGGGACAGGGGATTACGAGCAGTACTTC. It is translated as CASSRAGTGDYEQYF. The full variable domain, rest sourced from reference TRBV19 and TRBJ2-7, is DGGITQSPKYLFRKEGQNVTLSCEQNLNHDAMYWYRQDPGQGLRLIYYSQIVNDFQKGDIAEGYSVSREKKESFPLTVTSAQKNPTAFYLCASSRAGTGDYEQYFGPGTRLTVT.

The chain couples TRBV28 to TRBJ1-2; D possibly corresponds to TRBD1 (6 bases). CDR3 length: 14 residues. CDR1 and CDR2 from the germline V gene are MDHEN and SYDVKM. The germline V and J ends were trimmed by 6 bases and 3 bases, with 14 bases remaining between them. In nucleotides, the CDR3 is TGTGCCAGCAGCTCTGTGGGGGCCGACTATGGCTACACCTTC. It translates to CASSSVGADYGYTF.

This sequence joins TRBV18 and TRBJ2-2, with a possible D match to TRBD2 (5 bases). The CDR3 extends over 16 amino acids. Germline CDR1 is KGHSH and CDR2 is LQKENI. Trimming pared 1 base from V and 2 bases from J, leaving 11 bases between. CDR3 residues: CASSPLRASNTGELFF. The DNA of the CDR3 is TGTGCCAGCTCACCACTCCGGGCTAGCAACACCGGGGAGCTGTTTTTT.

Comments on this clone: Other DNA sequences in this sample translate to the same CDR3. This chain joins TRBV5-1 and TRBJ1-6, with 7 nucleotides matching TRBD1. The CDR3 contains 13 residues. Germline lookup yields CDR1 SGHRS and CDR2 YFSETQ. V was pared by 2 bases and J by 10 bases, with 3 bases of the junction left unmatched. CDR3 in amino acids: CASSLDRDSPLHF. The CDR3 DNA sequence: TGCGCCAGCAGCTTAGACAGGGACTCACCCCTCCACTTT.

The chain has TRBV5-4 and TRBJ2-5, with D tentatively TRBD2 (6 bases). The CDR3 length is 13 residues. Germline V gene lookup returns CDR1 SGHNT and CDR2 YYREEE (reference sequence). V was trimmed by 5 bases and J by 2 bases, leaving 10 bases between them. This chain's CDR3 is CASSGTSQETQYF. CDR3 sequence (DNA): TGTGCCAGCAGTGGGACTTCTCAAGAGACCCAGTACTTC.

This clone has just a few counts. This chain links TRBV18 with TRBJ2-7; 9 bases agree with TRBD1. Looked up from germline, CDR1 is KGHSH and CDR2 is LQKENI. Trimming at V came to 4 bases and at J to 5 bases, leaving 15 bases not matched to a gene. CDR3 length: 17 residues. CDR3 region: CASSRGQGEAGGNEQYF. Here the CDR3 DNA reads TGTGCCAGCTCACGGGGACAGGGCGAAGCAGGAGGAAACGAGCAGTACTTC.

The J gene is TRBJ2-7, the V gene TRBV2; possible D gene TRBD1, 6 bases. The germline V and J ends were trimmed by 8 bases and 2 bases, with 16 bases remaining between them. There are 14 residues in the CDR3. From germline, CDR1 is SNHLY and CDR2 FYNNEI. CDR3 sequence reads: CASASMGDTYEQYF. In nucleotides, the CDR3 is TGTGCCAGCGCCTCTATGGGGGACACCTACGAGCAGTACTTC.

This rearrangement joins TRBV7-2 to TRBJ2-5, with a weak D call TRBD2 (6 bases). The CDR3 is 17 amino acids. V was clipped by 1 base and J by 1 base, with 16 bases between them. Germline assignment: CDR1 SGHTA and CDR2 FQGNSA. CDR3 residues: CASSLGSSGTGQETQYF. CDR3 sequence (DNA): TGTGCCAGCAGCTTAGGGTCTAGTGGGACTGGCCAAGAGACCCAGTACTTC.

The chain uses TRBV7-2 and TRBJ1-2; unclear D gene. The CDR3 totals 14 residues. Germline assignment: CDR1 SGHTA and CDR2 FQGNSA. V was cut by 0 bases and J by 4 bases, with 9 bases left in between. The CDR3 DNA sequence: TGTGCCAGCAGCTTAGCGGCAGACTCCTATGGCTACACCTTC. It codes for CASSLAADSYGYTF.

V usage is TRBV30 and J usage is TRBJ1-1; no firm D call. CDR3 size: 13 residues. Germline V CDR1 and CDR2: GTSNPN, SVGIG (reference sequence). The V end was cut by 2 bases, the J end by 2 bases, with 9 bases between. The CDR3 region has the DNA TGTGCCTGGAGTCTGGACTTCAACACTGAAGCTTTCTTT. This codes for CAWSLDFNTEAFF. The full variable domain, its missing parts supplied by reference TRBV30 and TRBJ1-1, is SQTIHQWPATLVQPVGSPLSLECTVEGTSNPNLYWYRQAAGRGLQLLFYSVGIGQISSEVPQNLSASRPQDRQFILSSKKLLLSDSGFYLCAWSLDFNTEAFFGQGTRLTVV.

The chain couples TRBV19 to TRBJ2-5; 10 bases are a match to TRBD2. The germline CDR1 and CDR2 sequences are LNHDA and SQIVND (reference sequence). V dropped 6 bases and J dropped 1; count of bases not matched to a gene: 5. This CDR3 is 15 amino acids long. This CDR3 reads CASRGAGGGQETQYF. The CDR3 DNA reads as TGTGCCAGTAGGGGAGCGGGAGGGGGCCAAGAGACCCAGTACTTC. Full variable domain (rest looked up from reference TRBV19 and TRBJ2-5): DGGITQSPKYLFRKEGQNVTLSCEQNLNHDAMYWYRQDPGQGLRLIYYSQIVNDFQKGDIAEGYSVSREKKESFPLTVTSAQKNPTAFYLCASRGAGGGQETQYFGPGTRLLVL.

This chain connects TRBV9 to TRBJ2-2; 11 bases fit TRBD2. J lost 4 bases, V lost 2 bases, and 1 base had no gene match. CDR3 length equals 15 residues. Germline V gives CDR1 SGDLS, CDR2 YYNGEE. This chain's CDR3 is CASSVTSGSTGELFF. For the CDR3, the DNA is TGTGCCAGCAGCGTTACTAGCGGGAGCACCGGGGAGCTGTTTTTT.

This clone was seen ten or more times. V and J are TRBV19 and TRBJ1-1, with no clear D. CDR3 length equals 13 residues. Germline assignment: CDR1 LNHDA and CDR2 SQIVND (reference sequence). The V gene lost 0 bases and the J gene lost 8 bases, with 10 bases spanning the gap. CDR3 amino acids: CASSIDPSREAFF. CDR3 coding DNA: TGTGCCAGTAGTATAGATCCCTCGCGAGAAGCTTTCTTT.

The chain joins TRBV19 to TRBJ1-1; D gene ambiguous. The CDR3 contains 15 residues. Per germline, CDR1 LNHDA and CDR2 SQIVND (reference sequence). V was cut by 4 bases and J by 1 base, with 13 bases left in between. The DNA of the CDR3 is TGTGCCAGTAGTAATTCGGGATCTTCGAACACTGAAGCTTTCTTT. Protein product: CASSNSGSSNTEAFF.

CDR3 bases: TGTGCCAGCAGTCGCTTGGGCCAGGGTGGAGAGACCCAGTACTTC. This translates into CASSRLGQGGETQYF. The V call is TRBV28, the J call TRBJ2-5, with D perhaps matching TRBD1 (5 bases). Germline V gene sequence: CDR1 MDHEN, CDR2 SYDVKM. The CDR3 covers 15 residues. Trimming pared 5 bases from V and 4 bases from J, leaving 17 bases between.

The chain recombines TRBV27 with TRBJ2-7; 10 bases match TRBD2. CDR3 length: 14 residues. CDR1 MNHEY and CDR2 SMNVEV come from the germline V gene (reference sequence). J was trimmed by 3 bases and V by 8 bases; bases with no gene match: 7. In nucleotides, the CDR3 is TGTGCCAGCGGAAGGACTAGCGGTCACTACGAGCAGTACTTC. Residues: CASGRTSGHYEQYF.

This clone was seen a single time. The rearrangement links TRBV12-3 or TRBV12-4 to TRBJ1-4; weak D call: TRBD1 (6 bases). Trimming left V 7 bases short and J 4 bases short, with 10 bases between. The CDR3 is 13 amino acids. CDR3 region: CASKTGYNEKLFF. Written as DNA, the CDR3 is TGTGCCAGCAAAACAGGGTATAATGAAAAACTGTTTTTT.

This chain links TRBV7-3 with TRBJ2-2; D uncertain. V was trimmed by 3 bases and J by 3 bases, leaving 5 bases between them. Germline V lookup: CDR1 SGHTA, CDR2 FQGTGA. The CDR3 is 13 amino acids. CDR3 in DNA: TGTGCCAGCAGCTTCGAGGACACCGGGGAGCTGTTTTTT. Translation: CASSFEDTGELFF.

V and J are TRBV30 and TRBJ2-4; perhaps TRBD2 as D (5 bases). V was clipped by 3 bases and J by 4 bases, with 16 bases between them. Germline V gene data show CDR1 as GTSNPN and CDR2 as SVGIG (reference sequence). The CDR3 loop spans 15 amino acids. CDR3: CAWRKQEGRKNIQYF. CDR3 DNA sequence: TGTGCCTGGAGGAAACAAGAGGGCAGAAAAAACATTCAGTACTTC.

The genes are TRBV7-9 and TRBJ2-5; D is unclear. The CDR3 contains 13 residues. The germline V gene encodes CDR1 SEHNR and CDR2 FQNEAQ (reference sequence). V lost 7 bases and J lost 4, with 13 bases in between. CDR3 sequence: CASNRDSVETQYF. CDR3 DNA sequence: TGTGCCAGCAATCGCGACTCAGTAGAGACCCAGTACTTC.

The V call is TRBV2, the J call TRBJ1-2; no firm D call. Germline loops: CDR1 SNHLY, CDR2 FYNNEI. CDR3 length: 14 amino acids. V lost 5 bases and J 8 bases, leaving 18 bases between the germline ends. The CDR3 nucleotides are TGTGCCAGCAGTTACGTCGCAGGTCGTGAGGGCTACACCTTC. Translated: CASSYVAGREGYTF. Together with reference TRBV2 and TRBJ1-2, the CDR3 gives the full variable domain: EPEVTQTPSHQVTQMGQEVILRCVPISNHLYFYWYRQILGQKVEFLVSFYNNEISEKSEIFDDQFSVERPDGSNFTLKIRSTKLEDSAMYFCASSYVAGREGYTFGSGTRLTVV.

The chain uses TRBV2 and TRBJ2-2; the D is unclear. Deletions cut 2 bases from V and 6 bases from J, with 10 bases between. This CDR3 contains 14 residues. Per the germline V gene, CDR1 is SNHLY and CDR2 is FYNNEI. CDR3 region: CASSESQRSGELFF. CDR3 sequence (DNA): TGTGCCAGCAGTGAAAGTCAGAGGTCCGGGGAGCTGTTTTTT.

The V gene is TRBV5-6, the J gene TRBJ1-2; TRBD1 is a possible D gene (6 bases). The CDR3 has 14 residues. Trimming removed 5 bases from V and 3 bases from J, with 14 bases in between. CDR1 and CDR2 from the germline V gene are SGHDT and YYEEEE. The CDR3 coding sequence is TGTGCCAGCAGTCCACAGGGACGCGACTATGGCTACACCTTC. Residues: CASSPQGRDYGYTF. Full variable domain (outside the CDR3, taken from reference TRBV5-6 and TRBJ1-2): DAGVTQSPTHLIKTRGQQVTLRCSPKSGHDTVSWYQQALGQGPQFIFQYYEEEERQRGNFPDRFSGHQFPNYSSELNVNALLLGDSALYLCASSPQGRDYGYTFGSGTRLTVV.